This is a list of T cell receptor beta chains from one sample in a study of blood T cell repertoires in COVID-19. TCRdb's copy holds only in-frame clones and misses some; the assay was immunoSEQ multiplex PCR. The sample has around 26,000 clones; around four fifths are singletons. Sequencing was carried out using peripheral blood. The origin of the receptors is a human donor in a cohort sampled during active COVID-19. CDR3s include the opening cysteine and the closing phenylalanine or tryptophan. Fields, in order: V gene, J gene, D gene, clone size, CDR3 protein, CDR3 DNA. The D gene is left open where the match is weak. Some rows have no size entry. The others give once, few or many, or a class for an expanded clone.

v_gene: TRBV7-8; j_gene: TRBJ1-2; d_gene: -; abundance: -; CDR3aa: CASSLDSGSNYGYTF; CDR3nt: TGTGCCAGCAGCTTAGATTCGGGGTCTAACTATGGCTACACCTTC
v_gene: TRBV29-1; j_gene: TRBJ1-2; d_gene: TRBD1; abundance: once; CDR3aa: CSVEETGQVYTF; CDR3nt: TGCAGCGTTGAAGAGACAGGGCAAGTCTACACCTTC
v_gene: TRBV7-3; j_gene: TRBJ1-6; d_gene: -; abundance: -; CDR3aa: CASSLTRADSPLHF; CDR3nt: TGTGCCAGCAGCTTAACCAGGGCGGATTCACCCCTCCACTTT
v_gene: TRBV7-3; j_gene: TRBJ2-1; d_gene: TRBD2; abundance: -; CDR3aa: CASSLTGGSYNEQFF; CDR3nt: TGTGCCAGCAGCCTAACGGGGGGCTCCTACAATGAGCAGTTCTTC
v_gene: TRBV6-5; j_gene: TRBJ1-5; d_gene: TRBD1; abundance: -; CDR3aa: CASRATGRYNQPQHF; CDR3nt: TGTGCCAGCAGAGCGACAGGGCGTTACAATCAGCCCCAGCATTTT
v_gene: TRBV18; j_gene: TRBJ1-2; d_gene: -; abundance: -; CDR3aa: CASSRQDIGRASYGYTF; CDR3nt: TGTGCCAGCTCCCGCCAAGATATAGGCAGGGCGAGCTATGGCTACACCTTC
v_gene: TRBV7-9; j_gene: TRBJ1-6; d_gene: TRBD1; abundance: -; CDR3aa: CASSLGGLGQGSPLHF; CDR3nt: TGTGCCAGCAGCTTAGGGGGACTCGGACAGGGTTCACCCCTCCACTTT
v_gene: TRBV21-1; j_gene: TRBJ2-1; d_gene: -; abundance: -; CDR3aa: CASREGPGSYNEQFF; CDR3nt: TGTGCCAGCCGGGAGGGCCCCGGCTCCTACAATGAGCAGTTCTTC
v_gene: TRBV28; j_gene: TRBJ1-5; d_gene: -; abundance: -; CDR3aa: CASQGLQTNQPQHF; CDR3nt: TGTGCCAGTCAGGGGCTACAGACCAATCAGCCCCAGCATTTT
v_gene: TRBV12-5; j_gene: TRBJ2-3; d_gene: TRBD1; abundance: -; CDR3aa: CASGRDRASSTDTQYF; CDR3nt: TGTGCTAGTGGACGGGACAGGGCTTCTAGCACAGATACGCAGTATTTT
v_gene: TRBV11-2; j_gene: TRBJ1-5; d_gene: -; abundance: -; CDR3aa: CASSQSLDYPQHF; CDR3nt: TGTGCCAGCAGCCAGAGTTTGGACTATCCCCAGCATTTT
v_gene: TRBV7-2; j_gene: TRBJ2-7; d_gene: TRBD2; abundance: -; CDR3aa: CASSPPSGGANEQYF; CDR3nt: TGTGCCAGCAGCCCCCCTAGCGGGGGGGCCAACGAGCAGTACTTC
v_gene: TRBV2; j_gene: TRBJ1-2; d_gene: -; abundance: -; CDR3aa: CARRRTVYGYTF; CDR3nt: TGTGCCAGGAGGAGGACAGTATATGGCTACACCTTC
v_gene: TRBV12-3/TRBV12-4; j_gene: TRBJ2-3; d_gene: -; abundance: few; CDR3aa: CASHEGLDTQYF; CDR3nt: TGTGCCAGCCACGAGGGTTTAGATACGCAGTATTTT
v_gene: TRBV7-3; j_gene: TRBJ2-1; d_gene: -; abundance: -; CDR3aa: CASSLGNDGEQFF; CDR3nt: TGTGCCAGCAGCCTCGGGAACGACGGTGAGCAGTTCTTC
v_gene: TRBV6-4; j_gene: TRBJ2-1; d_gene: TRBD1; abundance: few; CDR3aa: CASSDSTGGYNEQFF; CDR3nt: TGTGCCAGCAGTGACTCGACAGGGGGCTACAATGAGCAGTTCTTC
v_gene: TRBV6-1; j_gene: TRBJ1-2; d_gene: TRBD1; abundance: few; CDR3aa: CASSEPRDSKDDNYGYTF; CDR3nt: TGTGCCAGCAGTGAGCCAAGGGACAGTAAAGACGACAACTATGGCTACACCTTC
v_gene: TRBV29-1; j_gene: TRBJ2-7; d_gene: -; abundance: once; CDR3aa: CSYGGFDEQYF; CDR3nt: TGCAGCTACGGAGGTTTTGACGAGCAGTACTTC
v_gene: TRBV24-1; j_gene: TRBJ1-2; d_gene: TRBD1; abundance: -; CDR3aa: CATSDWGDRGTRYTF; CDR3nt: TGTGCCACCAGTGATTGGGGGGACAGGGGTACTCGCTACACCTTC
v_gene: TRBV9; j_gene: TRBJ2-3; d_gene: -; abundance: -; CDR3aa: CASSVADRAVDTQYF; CDR3nt: TGTGCCAGCAGCGTAGCGGATCGAGCGGTGGATACGCAGTATTTT
v_gene: TRBV28; j_gene: TRBJ2-3; d_gene: -; abundance: -; CDR3aa: CASRERLPTTDTQYF; CDR3nt: TGTGCCAGCCGCGAGAGGCTCCCAACCACAGATACGCAGTATTTT
v_gene: TRBV28; j_gene: TRBJ1-6; d_gene: TRBD1; abundance: -; CDR3aa: CATGRQGVSPLHF; CDR3nt: TGTGCCACCGGGAGACAGGGCGTTTCACCCCTCCACTTT
v_gene: TRBV12-3/TRBV12-4; j_gene: TRBJ2-3; d_gene: -; abundance: once; CDR3aa: CASSTGTLDTQYF; CDR3nt: TGTGCCAGCAGTACAGGGACATTAGATACGCAGTATTTT
v_gene: TRBV7-2; j_gene: TRBJ2-3; d_gene: TRBD2; abundance: few; CDR3aa: CASSQLSGGRTDTQYF; CDR3nt: TGTGCCAGCAGCCAACTTTCGGGGGGGCGTACAGATACGCAGTATTTT
v_gene: TRBV6-2/TRBV6-3; j_gene: TRBJ1-5; d_gene: TRBD1; abundance: once; CDR3aa: CASSSGQGDYQPQHF; CDR3nt: TGTGCCAGCAGTTCGGGACAGGGGGACTATCAGCCCCAGCATTTT
v_gene: TRBV3-1/TRBV3-2; j_gene: TRBJ2-5; d_gene: TRBD2; abundance: -; CDR3aa: CASSLGLAGMETQYF; CDR3nt: TGTGCCAGCAGCCTCGGACTAGCGGGGATGGAGACCCAGTACTTC
v_gene: TRBV6-6; j_gene: TRBJ1-5; d_gene: -; abundance: -; CDR3aa: CASSYDRMTNQPQHF; CDR3nt: TGTGCCAGCAGTTACGACAGGATGACCAATCAGCCCCAGCATTTT
v_gene: TRBV11-3; j_gene: TRBJ2-1; d_gene: TRBD2; abundance: -; CDR3aa: CASRGTSGRARLNEQFF; CDR3nt: TGTGCCAGCCGCGGGACTAGCGGGAGGGCCCGATTGAATGAGCAGTTCTTC
v_gene: TRBV7-8; j_gene: TRBJ2-4; d_gene: TRBD2; abundance: -; CDR3aa: CASSLDPAGDRKNIQYF; CDR3nt: TGTGCCAGCAGCTTAGACCCAGCGGGGGACCGTAAAAACATTCAGTACTTC
v_gene: TRBV9; j_gene: TRBJ2-5; d_gene: TRBD1; abundance: few; CDR3aa: CASSAGTAFYQETQYF; CDR3nt: TGTGCCAGCAGCGCGGGGACAGCCTTTTACCAAGAGACCCAGTACTTC
v_gene: TRBV4-1; j_gene: TRBJ2-3; d_gene: TRBD2; abundance: few; CDR3aa: CASSRGTIKTDTQYF; CDR3nt: TGCGCCAGCAGCCGAGGGACTATAAAAACAGATACGCAGTATTTT
v_gene: TRBV5-6; j_gene: TRBJ1-5; d_gene: TRBD1; abundance: -; CDR3aa: CASSLRSTGVSNQPQHF; CDR3nt: TGTGCCAGCAGCTTGAGGTCAACAGGGGTGAGCAATCAGCCCCAGCATTTT
v_gene: TRBV6-4; j_gene: TRBJ2-3; d_gene: -; abundance: -; CDR3aa: CASSDYGLGTDTQYF; CDR3nt: TGTGCCAGCAGTGACTACGGACTTGGCACAGATACGCAGTATTTT
v_gene: TRBV18; j_gene: TRBJ2-3; d_gene: TRBD1; abundance: -; CDR3aa: CASSPSATGDTQYF; CDR3nt: TGTGCCAGCTCACCCTCCGCGACAGGGGATACGCAGTATTTT
v_gene: TRBV6-5; j_gene: TRBJ2-3; d_gene: -; abundance: -; CDR3aa: CASRRSSISDTQYF; CDR3nt: TGTGCCAGCAGGAGGTCTAGTATTTCAGATACGCAGTATTTT
v_gene: TRBV24-1; j_gene: TRBJ2-5; d_gene: -; abundance: -; CDR3aa: CATSPGSGAETQYF; CDR3nt: TGTGCCACCAGCCCAGGGTCAGGGGCGGAGACCCAGTACTTC
v_gene: TRBV24-1; j_gene: TRBJ2-3; d_gene: TRBD1; abundance: -; CDR3aa: CATSDRTGTGGFPDTQYF; CDR3nt: TGTGCCACCAGTGATCGGACCGGGACAGGTGGGTTCCCAGATACGCAGTATTTT
v_gene: TRBV7-3; j_gene: TRBJ2-5; d_gene: -; abundance: once; CDR3aa: CASSLSPGQGETQYF; CDR3nt: TGTGCCAGCAGCTTATCCCCGGGTCAGGGTGAGACCCAGTACTTC
v_gene: TRBV5-1; j_gene: TRBJ1-3; d_gene: -; abundance: -; CDR3aa: CASRLGQGNTIYF; CDR3nt: TGCGCCAGCAGATTAGGACAGGGAAACACCATATATTTT
v_gene: TRBV7-2; j_gene: TRBJ2-7; d_gene: TRBD1; abundance: -; CDR3aa: CASSNDPGTEQYF; CDR3nt: TGTGCCAGCAGCAACGATCCCGGGACAGAACAGTACTTC
v_gene: TRBV27; j_gene: TRBJ1-5; d_gene: TRBD1; abundance: few; CDR3aa: CASSLVTGRNQPQHF; CDR3nt: TGTGCCAGCAGTTTAGTGACAGGGCGGAATCAGCCCCAGCATTTT
v_gene: TRBV6-5; j_gene: TRBJ1-1; d_gene: -; abundance: -; CDR3aa: CASCGAQRNGGAFF; CDR3nt: TGTGCCAGTTGCGGGGCCCAACGAAACGGAGGAGCTTTCTTT
v_gene: TRBV7-2; j_gene: TRBJ2-1; d_gene: TRBD1; abundance: -; CDR3aa: CASSSDRGNYNEQFF; CDR3nt: TGTGCCAGCAGCTCTGACAGGGGCAACTACAATGAGCAGTTCTTC
v_gene: TRBV15; j_gene: TRBJ2-7; d_gene: TRBD1; abundance: -; CDR3aa: CATSRTGWPYEQYF; CDR3nt: TGTGCCACCAGCAGGACAGGGTGGCCCTACGAGCAGTACTTC
v_gene: TRBV6-6; j_gene: TRBJ2-7; d_gene: -; abundance: few; CDR3aa: CASSYSIGGATYEQYF; CDR3nt: TGTGCCAGCAGTTACTCGATAGGGGGGGCTACCTACGAGCAGTACTTC
v_gene: TRBV6-2/TRBV6-3; j_gene: TRBJ2-7; d_gene: -; abundance: -; CDR3aa: CASSYRDTYEQYF; CDR3nt: TGTGCCAGCAGTTACCGGGACACCTACGAGCAGTACTTC
v_gene: TRBV4-2; j_gene: TRBJ1-5; d_gene: -; abundance: medium-sized; CDR3aa: CASSITDPVGNQPQHF; CDR3nt: TGTGCCAGCAGCATAACAGATCCGGTGGGCAATCAGCCCCAGCATTTT
v_gene: TRBV2; j_gene: TRBJ1-1; d_gene: -; abundance: -; CDR3aa: CASTLYRQDTEAFF; CDR3nt: TGTGCCAGCACCCTCTATCGACAGGACACTGAAGCTTTCTTT
v_gene: TRBV5-4; j_gene: TRBJ2-1; d_gene: -; abundance: -; CDR3aa: CASSLRGIYNEQFF; CDR3nt: TGTGCCAGCAGCTTGCGGGGGATTTACAATGAGCAGTTCTTC
v_gene: TRBV6-2/TRBV6-3; j_gene: TRBJ1-5; d_gene: TRBD1; abundance: -; CDR3aa: CASSYSDRGLGNQPQHF; CDR3nt: TGTGCCAGCAGTTACTCGGACAGGGGGCTCGGCAATCAGCCCCAGCATTTT
v_gene: TRBV13; j_gene: TRBJ1-4; d_gene: TRBD1; abundance: -; CDR3aa: CASSGDGTGGGNEKLFF; CDR3nt: TGTGCCAGCAGCGGCGACGGGACAGGGGGGGGTAATGAAAAACTGTTTTTT
v_gene: TRBV4-1; j_gene: TRBJ2-5; d_gene: TRBD2; abundance: -; CDR3aa: CASSQEGPAGRQETQYF; CDR3nt: TGCGCCAGCAGCCAAGAGGGTCCAGCGGGGAGACAAGAGACCCAGTACTTC
v_gene: TRBV9; j_gene: TRBJ1-1; d_gene: TRBD1; abundance: -; CDR3aa: CASSLTGGTNTEAFF; CDR3nt: TGTGCCAGCAGCTTAACAGGGGGCACTAACACTGAAGCTTTCTTT
v_gene: TRBV4-3; j_gene: TRBJ2-7; d_gene: TRBD2; abundance: -; CDR3aa: CASSQGPAGLYEQYF; CDR3nt: TGCGCCAGCAGCCAGGGACCAGCGGGGCTATACGAGCAGTACTTC
v_gene: TRBV7-2; j_gene: TRBJ2-2; d_gene: -; abundance: -; CDR3aa: CASSLVTGLFF; CDR3nt: TGTGCCAGCAGCTTGGTCACAGGGCTGTTTTTT
v_gene: TRBV9; j_gene: TRBJ2-1; d_gene: TRBD2; abundance: -; CDR3aa: CASSAVDGTRPFF; CDR3nt: TGTGCCAGCAGCGCCGTAGACGGGACTAGGCCGTTCTTC